This T cell receptor beta chain was recorded in a study of shared clonotypes between healthy human individuals. Points from the study as a whole: The study generally estimated greater richness for naive than memory subsets.

Details on this clone: No antigen is known for it.

Clones were sequenced by immunoSEQ multiplex PCR, and TCRdb holds only the in-frame ones, with some missing. The sample lists around 940,000 clones; approximately 80% were seen once. The CDR3 contains 14 residues. Looked up from germline, CDR1 is KGHSH and CDR2 is LQKENI. Trimming shortened V by 1 base and J by 4 bases, and 10 bases separated the two germline ends. What was sequenced was memory CD4+ T cells sorted from blood. Specified subset: CD45RA-negative fraction. The chain links TRBV18 to TRBJ1-2; weak D call: TRBD1 (5 bases). The TCR was taken from a man aged 18-30 years in good health. CDR3 residues: CASSPRGGFYGYTF. CDR3 coding DNA: TGTGCCAGCTCACCACGGGGGGGGTTCTATGGCTACACCTTC.